What follows describes a single T cell receptor (beta chain). No antigen is known for it. This specimen belongs to a study of T cell repertoires in cytomegalovirus infection. The CDR3 sequence is 17 residues long. The germline V gene has CDR1 MNHNS and CDR2 SASEGT. V lost 4 bases and J 3 bases, leaving 20 bases between the germline ends. TCRdb independently ran MiXCR on the reads; one entry per CDR3 protein. Of some 700,000 distinct CDR3 sequences in the sample, approximately 33% are singletons; the top ten hold 15% to 20%. The clonotype was recovered from a human donor in good health (CMV status not recorded). Some clones in this sample may be carry-over from other donors' samples. This sample comprised cultured PBMCs, obtained from culture after CMV antigen stimulation. This chain uses TRBV6-1 with TRBJ2-3, with D possibly being TRBD2 (5 bases). CDR3 DNA sequence: TGTGCCAGCAGTGCTACCCTACTAGGGCTTAGAACAGATACGCAGTATTTT. It translates to CASSATLLGLRTDTQYF.